What follows are 22 T cell receptor beta chains derived from one specimen sequenced in a study of control samples from healthy donors and cancer patients. Data came from immunoSEQ multiplex PCR; TCRdb stores just in-frame clones and leaves some out. This sample carries around 140,000 clones, 94% of them seen once, and the ten largest clones take about an eighth. The sequencing input was blood. Receptor source: a man aged 35-49 years in good health.

This chain joins TRBV21-1 and TRBJ2-6. TRBV21-1 is reported as a pseudogene. The CDR3 extends over 16 amino acids. In nucleotides, the CDR3 is TGTGCCAGCAGCAAAGATGGGACGGCTGGGGCCAACGTCCTGACTTTC. Translating gives CASSKDGTAGANVLTF.

The chain employs TRBV15 and TRBJ1-5, with 8 bases aligning to TRBD1. This CDR3 has 16 amino acids. CDR1 is LNHNV and CDR2 is YYDKDF in the germline V gene (reference sequence). V was clipped by 7 bases and J by 4 bases; unmatched bases: 12. Here the CDR3 reads CATTTTRTGTNQPQHF. As DNA, the CDR3 is TGTGCCACCACAACCACAAGGACAGGGACGAATCAGCCCCAGCATTTT.

This clone was seen a single time. The chain links TRBV27 to TRBJ2-6; D not certain. Trimming took off 5 bases at V and 0 bases at J, with 5 bases between the two ends. Germline V gives CDR1 MNHEY, CDR2 SMNVEV (reference sequence). CDR3 length equals 14 residues. This chain's CDR3 is CASSLSSGANVLTF. In DNA form, the CDR3 reads TGTGCCAGCAGTCTGAGCTCTGGGGCCAACGTCCTGACTTTC.

The V and J genes are TRBV11-1 and TRBJ1-2; D gene unclear. Germline CDR1 is SGHAT and CDR2 is FQDESV (reference sequence). V dropped 5 bases and J dropped 0 bases, with 7 bases sitting between them. This CDR3 is built from 13 residues. The CDR3, as DNA: TGTGCCAGCAGCCTAGATACTAACTATGGCTACACCTTC. Protein sequence: CASSLDTNYGYTF.

This chain connects TRBV27 to TRBJ2-7, with a tentative D call TRBD1 (5 bases). The CDR3 is 14 amino acids. Per germline, CDR1 MNHEY and CDR2 SMNVEV (reference sequence). V was trimmed by 3 bases and J by 0 bases, leaving 9 bases between them. The CDR3 region is CASSFDRSSYEQYF. DNA for the CDR3: TGTGCCAGCAGTTTTGACAGAAGCTCCTACGAGCAGTACTTC.

The genes are TRBV7-8 and TRBJ2-1; D may correspond to TRBD1 or TRBD2 (6 bases each). CDR1 SGHVS and CDR2 FQNEAQ come from the germline V gene. The CDR3 is made up of 16 amino acids. V gave up 1 base and J gave up 7 bases, with 17 bases separating them. The CDR3 nucleotides are TGTGCCAGCAGCTTAGGGGGGGCCGAGATCAGAAATGAGCAGTTCTTC. It is translated as CASSLGGAEIRNEQFF.

The V call is TRBV3-1 (or the pseudogene TRBV3-2), the J call TRBJ1-2, with D hard to call. CDR1 is LGHDT and CDR2 is YNNKEL in the germline V gene (reference sequence). There are 12 residues in the CDR3. The germline V and J ends were trimmed by 1 base and 7 bases, with 7 bases remaining between them. The CDR3 loop is CASSQAVVGYTF. The CDR3 DNA reads TGTGCCAGCAGCCAAGCGGTGGTTGGCTACACCTTC.

Only a few counts were recorded for this clone. The chain links TRBV7-9 to TRBJ1-1; TRBD1 matches 7 bases. The length of the CDR3 is 14 residues. CDR1 and CDR2 from the germline V gene are SEHNR and FQNEAQ (reference sequence). V shed 1 base, J shed 5 bases, and the junction held 4 bases outside the gene matches. Here the CDR3 reads CASSLDRGGTEAFF. CDR3 nucleotides: TGTGCCAGCAGCTTAGACAGGGGCGGGACTGAAGCTTTCTTT. The variable domain in full, with the rest retrieved from reference TRBV7-9 and TRBJ1-1, is DTGVSQNPRHKITKRGQNVTFRCDPISEHNRLYWYRQTLGQGPEFLTYFQNEAQLEKSRLLSDRFSAERPKGSFSTLEIQRTEQGDSAMYLCASSLDRGGTEAFFGQGTRLTVV.

V usage is TRBV29-1 and J usage is TRBJ2-1, with unresolved D. Trimming pared 7 bases from V and 10 bases from J, leaving 11 bases between. This CDR3 contains 10 residues. The germline gives CDR1 SQVTM, CDR2 ANQGSEA. The DNA for the CDR3 is TGCAGCGCCGGATCCAAAGAGCAGTTCTTC. Translating gives CSAGSKEQFF.

This clone was found once. The J gene is TRBJ2-3, the V gene TRBV4-2; 12 positions match TRBD2. This CDR3 spans 17 amino acids. Germline values: CDR1 LGHNA, CDR2 YNFKEQ. The V gene end was trimmed by 0 bases and the J gene end by 4 bases; junction bases not matched to a gene: 5. CDR3 bases: TGTGCCAGCAGCCAAGACCCGACTAGCGGGGGCTCAGATACGCAGTATTTT. Translated: CASSQDPTSGGSDTQYF.

This clone was found once. The V call is TRBV5-1, the J call TRBJ1-4; TRBD1 agrees at 9 bases. CDR3 length equals 15 residues. Per germline, CDR1 SGHRS and CDR2 YFSETQ. The junction had 6 bases not matched to a gene; V was cut back by 4 bases and J by 5 bases. Here the CDR3 reads CASSMGQGKNEKLFF. For the CDR3, the DNA is TGCGCCAGCAGCATGGGACAGGGTAAAAATGAAAAACTGTTTTTT.

The V call is TRBV6-2 or TRBV6-3, the J call TRBJ2-7, with TRBD2 matching over 10 bases. There are 15 residues in the CDR3. The germline gives CDR1 MNHEY, CDR2 SVGEGT. The V gene end was trimmed by 5 bases and the J gene end by 3 bases; junction bases not matched to a gene: 7. In DNA form, the CDR3 reads TGTGCCAGCAGTCTTCTAGCGGGAGCCCGCTACGAGCAGTACTTC. This codes for CASSLLAGARYEQYF.

The chain employs TRBV18 and TRBJ2-4; possible D gene TRBD2, 6 bases. This CDR3 has 14 residues. V was clipped by 6 bases and J by 8 bases, with 17 bases between them. Germline V gene lookup returns CDR1 KGHSH and CDR2 LQKENI. The CDR3 DNA sequence: TGTGCCAGCTCGTACCGGAGGGAGGTTGACATTCAGTACTTC. Protein sequence: CASSYRREVDIQYF.

V gene TRBV5-6 combines with J gene TRBJ1-5, with 7 nucleotides matching TRBD1. J was trimmed by 4 bases and V by 2 bases; bases with no gene match: 3. The length of the CDR3 is 14 residues. CDR1 and CDR2 (germline): SGHDT, YYEEEE. CDR3 sequence (DNA): TGTGCCAGCAGCTTAGCACAGGGGAATCAGCCCCAGCATTTT. Protein product: CASSLAQGNQPQHF.

The chain recombines TRBV4-1 with TRBJ1-6; no reliable D call. The CDR3 extends over 13 amino acids. From germline, CDR1 is MGHRA and CDR2 YSYEKL. V dropped 4 bases and J dropped 9 bases, with 10 bases sitting between them. The CDR3 protein is CASSPPGISPLHF. DNA for the CDR3: TGCGCCAGCAGCCCACCCGGGATTTCACCCCTCCACTTT.

V gene TRBV11-2 combines with J gene TRBJ2-2; D is perhaps TRBD1 (6 bases). Germline loops: CDR1 SGHAT, CDR2 FQNNGV. Trimming took 5 bases from V and 1 from J, leaving 14 bases between them. The CDR3 length is 16 residues. The DNA for the CDR3 is TGTGCCAGCAGCCCCACGAGGGGGTTGAACACCGGGGAGCTGTTTTTT. It encodes CASSPTRGLNTGELFF.

The rearrangement links TRBV4-1 to TRBJ2-3; 9 nucleotides align to TRBD2. With V trimmed by 4 bases and J by 4 bases, 9 bases remained unmatched. Per germline, CDR1 MGHRA and CDR2 YSYEKL. The CDR3 is made up of 16 amino acids. The CDR3 DNA follows: TGCGCCAGCAGCCGTATAGCGGGGGTTAGGGCAGATACGCAGTATTTT. Residues: CASSRIAGVRADTQYF.

The chain uses TRBV6-5 and TRBJ2-3; 12 nucleotides line up with TRBD2. Looked up from germline, CDR1 is MNHEY and CDR2 is SVGAGI. The CDR3 runs 13 residues. The ends lost 8 bases at V and 8 bases at J; junction bases unmatched: 5. This chain's CDR3 is CASGGLAGTTQYF. CDR3 nucleotides: TGTGCCAGCGGAGGACTAGCGGGGACTACGCAGTATTTT.

V and J are TRBV7-9 and TRBJ1-2; possibly TRBD1 for D (5 bases). CDR1 and CDR2 from the germline V gene are SEHNR and FQNEAQ (reference sequence). The CDR3 is 15 residues long. Trimming shortened V by 1 base and J by 6 bases, and 15 bases separated the two germline ends. The CDR3 nucleotides are TGTGCCAGCAGCTTAGGTTCCGGGGGGAGGGATGGCTACACCTTC. Its protein is CASSLGSGGRDGYTF.

This clone was seen only a few times. J is TRBJ1-5 and V is TRBV2; no firm D call. With 2 bases removed from V and 5 bases from J, the gap between germline ends came to 10 bases. Germline CDR1 and CDR2: SNHLY and FYNNEI. This CDR3 is 14 amino acids long. The CDR3: CASSELGIDQPQHF. The CDR3 DNA reads TGTGCCAGCAGTGAACTGGGAATTGATCAGCCCCAGCATTTT.

This rearrangement joins TRBV2 to TRBJ1-1; D is ambiguous. The germline V and J ends were trimmed by 3 bases and 5 bases, with 7 bases remaining between them. This CDR3 has 12 amino acids. Germline CDR1 reads SNHLY; CDR2 reads FYNNEI. CDR3 loop: CASSDSFTEAFF. The DNA for the CDR3 is TGTGCCAGCAGTGACAGTTTTACTGAAGCTTTCTTT.

The rearrangement uses TRBV28 and TRBJ2-7, with 11 bases that match TRBD2. This CDR3 has 15 amino acids. The junction had 5 bases not matched to a gene; V was cut back by 7 bases and J by 0 bases. Germline V gives CDR1 MDHEN, CDR2 SYDVKM. The CDR3 protein is CASTLGTSGSYEQYF. CDR3 nucleotide sequence: TGTGCCAGCACCCTCGGGACTAGCGGCTCCTACGAGCAGTACTTC.